The clone carrying this T cell receptor beta chain has only a few counts. What it binds is not known. TCRdb reanalysed the reads using MiXCR and keeps one entry per CDR3 protein. The sample holds 450,000 to 600,000 distinct CDR3 sequences, roughly a third seen once. The length of the CDR3 is 14 residues. V trimming: 5 bases; J trimming: 6 bases; junction bases outside the gene matches: 6. This record belongs to a study of T cell repertoires in cytomegalovirus infection. Material: cultured PBMCs, obtained from culture after CMV antigen stimulation. This rearrangement joins TRBV12-3 or TRBV12-4 to TRBJ2-4; 8 nucleotides match TRBD2. This TCR derives from a human donor in good health (CMV status not recorded). Some clones in this sample may be carry-over from other donors' samples. The CDR3 nucleotides read TGTGCCAGCAGTGACCGACTAGCGCCAAACATTCAGTACTTC. It yields the protein CASSDRLAPNIQYF.